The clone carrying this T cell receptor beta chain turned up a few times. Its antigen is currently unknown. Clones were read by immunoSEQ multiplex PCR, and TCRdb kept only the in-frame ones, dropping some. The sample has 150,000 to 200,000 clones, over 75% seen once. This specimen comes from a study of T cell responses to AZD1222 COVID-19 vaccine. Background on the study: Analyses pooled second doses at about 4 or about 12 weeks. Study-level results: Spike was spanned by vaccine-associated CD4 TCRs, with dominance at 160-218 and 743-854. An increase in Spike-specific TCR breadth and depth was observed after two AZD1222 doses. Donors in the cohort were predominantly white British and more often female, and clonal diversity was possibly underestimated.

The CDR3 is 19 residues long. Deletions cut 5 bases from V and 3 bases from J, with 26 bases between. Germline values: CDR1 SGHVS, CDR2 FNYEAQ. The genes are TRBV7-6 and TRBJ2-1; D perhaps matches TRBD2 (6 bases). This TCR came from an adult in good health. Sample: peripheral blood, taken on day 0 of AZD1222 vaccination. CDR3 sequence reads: CASSPGTLRGSRLYNEQFF. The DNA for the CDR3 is TGTGCCAGCAGCCCAGGGACTTTGCGGGGCAGCCGGCTCTACAATGAGCAGTTCTTC.